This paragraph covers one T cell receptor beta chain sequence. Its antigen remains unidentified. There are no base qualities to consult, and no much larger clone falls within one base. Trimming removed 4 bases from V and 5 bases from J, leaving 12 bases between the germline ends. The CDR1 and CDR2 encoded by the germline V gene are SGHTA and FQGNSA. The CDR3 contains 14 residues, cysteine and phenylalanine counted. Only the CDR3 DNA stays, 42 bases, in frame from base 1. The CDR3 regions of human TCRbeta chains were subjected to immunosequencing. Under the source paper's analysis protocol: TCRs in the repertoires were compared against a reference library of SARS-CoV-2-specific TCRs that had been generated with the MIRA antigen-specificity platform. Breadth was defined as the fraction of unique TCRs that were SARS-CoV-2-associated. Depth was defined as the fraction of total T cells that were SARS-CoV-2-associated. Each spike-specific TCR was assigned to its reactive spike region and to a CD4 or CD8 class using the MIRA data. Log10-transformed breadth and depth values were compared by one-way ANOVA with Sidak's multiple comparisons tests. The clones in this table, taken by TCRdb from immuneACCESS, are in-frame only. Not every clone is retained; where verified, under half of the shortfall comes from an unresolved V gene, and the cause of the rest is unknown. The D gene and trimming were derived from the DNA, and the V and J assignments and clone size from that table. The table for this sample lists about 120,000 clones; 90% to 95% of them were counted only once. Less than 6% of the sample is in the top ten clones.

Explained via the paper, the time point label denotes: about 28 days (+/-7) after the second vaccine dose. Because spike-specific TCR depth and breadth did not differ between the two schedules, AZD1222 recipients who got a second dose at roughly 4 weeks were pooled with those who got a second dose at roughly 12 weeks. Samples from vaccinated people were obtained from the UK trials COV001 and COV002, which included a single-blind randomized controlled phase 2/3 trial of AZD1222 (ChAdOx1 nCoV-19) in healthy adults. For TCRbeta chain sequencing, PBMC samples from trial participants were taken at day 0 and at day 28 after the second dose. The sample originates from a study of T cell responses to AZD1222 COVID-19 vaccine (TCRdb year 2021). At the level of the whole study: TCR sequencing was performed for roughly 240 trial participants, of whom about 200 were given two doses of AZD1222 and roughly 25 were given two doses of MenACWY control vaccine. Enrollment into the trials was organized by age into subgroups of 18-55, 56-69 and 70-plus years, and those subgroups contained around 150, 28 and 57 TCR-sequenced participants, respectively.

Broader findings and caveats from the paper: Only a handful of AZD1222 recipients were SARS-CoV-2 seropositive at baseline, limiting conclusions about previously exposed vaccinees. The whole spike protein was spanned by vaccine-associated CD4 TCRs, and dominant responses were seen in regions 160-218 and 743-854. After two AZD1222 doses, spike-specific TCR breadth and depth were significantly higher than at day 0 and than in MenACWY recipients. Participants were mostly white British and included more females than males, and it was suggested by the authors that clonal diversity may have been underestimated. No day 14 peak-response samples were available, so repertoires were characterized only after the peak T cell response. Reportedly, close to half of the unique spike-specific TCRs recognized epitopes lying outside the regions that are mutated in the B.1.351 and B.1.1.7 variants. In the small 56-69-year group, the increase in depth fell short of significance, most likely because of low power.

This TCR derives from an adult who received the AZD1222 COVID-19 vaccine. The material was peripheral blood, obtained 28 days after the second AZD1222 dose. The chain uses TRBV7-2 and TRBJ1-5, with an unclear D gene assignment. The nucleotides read TGTGCCAGCAGCTCCTACTCCGGGCATCAGCCCCAGCATTTT. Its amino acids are CASSSYSGHQPQHF.